This T cell receptor beta chain was sequenced for a study of shared clonotypes between healthy human individuals (TCRdb year 2020). The study in broad terms: The cohort included three men and a couple of women between 18 and 49 years of age. For each donor, CD4 naive and CD4 memory were each run on three plates, CD8 naive on two plates, and CD8 memory on one plate. Blood TCR repertoires of a handful of healthy adults were deeply sequenced to estimate repertoire size and the extent of clonotype sharing between individuals. To increase sequencing depth and limit assay-specific biases, TCR repertoire library preparation and sequencing were carried out by different laboratories using diverse techniques. Each donor's leukapheresis produced roughly between roughly 0.85 and 9.5 billion PBMCs. Overall results and qualifications from the work: Pairwise subsampling led to the expectation that sequencing depth would affect the degree of clonotype sharing among donors. Sampling was restricted to blood, and TCR repertoires in tissues likely differ from the TCR repertoires found in blood. Sharing across several donors was observed for roughly 5.4% of naive CD4, over 3% of naive CD8, around 2.5% of memory CD4, and 0.4% of memory CD8 clonotypes. The small number of donors limited the genetic and exposure-history diversity represented. Higher generation probabilities were observed for clonotypes shared by all four sorted-subset donors than for non-shared clonotypes. Larger estimated clonotype richness was generally found for naive subsets than for memory subsets. Rarefaction of sorted-subset datasets indicated incomplete sequencing despite the large sequencing depth.

Using the deep immunoSEQ assay, multiplex PCR amplified TCR CDR3 regions from genomic DNA. For each cell subset, the extracted genomic DNA was distributed evenly across all wells of several immunoSEQ 96-well plates, and each plate served as one replicate. Each replicate PCR for sorted subsets received approximately 220 ng genomic DNA, equal to about 30,000 T cell genomes. Purified libraries were measured with a Qubit 3.0 fluorometer, size-checked on a Bioanalyzer 2100, and measured again with the KAPA Library Quantification kit. Each immunoSEQ 96-well plate was sequenced on its own single-read 150-cycle Illumina NextSeq 550 flow cell. Processing in the source paper ran as follows. Because the immunoSEQ output held only junctional sequences and lacked quality scores, the filtering could not match the filtering applied to full-length reads. To assign V/J genes and CDR3, sequences were annotated using PyIR, a Python wrapper for IgBLAST v1.9, with IMGT germline references. Reads with weak V/J assignments (E-value above 1e-6), missing CDR3, stop codons, out-of-frame junctions, or ambiguous translated residues were removed. V3J clonotypes were defined as sequences sharing the same inferred V gene, J gene, and CDR3 amino acid sequence. To compute the percentage overlap between repertoires, the number of shared unique clonotypes was divided by the size of the smaller repertoire. Richness of each repertoire was evaluated using RTK rarefaction, the Chao1 estimator, and Recon v2.1 estimates of unobserved clonotypes. OLGA was used to compute generation probabilities for all TCRbeta clonotypes that the gDNA method yielded from a handful of donors. Imported from immuneACCESS, the table was reduced by TCRdb to in-frame sequences with V and J called. These copies leave out some clones; in studies compared against another copy, an unresolved V gene accounts for under half, and the cause of the remainder is not known. The D gene and trimming were derived from the DNA, and the V and J assignments and clone size from that table. A total of under 1,900,000 clones appear in this sample, about 98.5% of them only once. The ten largest account for around 0.38% of the sample.

Points on this clone: Its antigen is currently not known. No clone much larger than this one lies a single base away; base qualities are absent.

The donors were healthy, HIV-negative adults with no recently reported acute infections or vaccinations. Every donor was a Caucasian adult residing in Nashville, Tennessee, USA. CD4+ T cells were enriched by magnetic negative selection, after which naive cells were positively selected on CD45RA and the negative fraction was taken as the memory subset. Blood was collected by leukapheresis, and PBMCs were isolated by Ficoll-Histopaque density gradient centrifugation and then cryopreserved in liquid nitrogen vapor phase. Analytical flow cytometry was used to check the purity and quantity of each magnetically sorted T cell population. From each sorted fraction, genomic DNA was isolated and quantified by UV absorbance on a Nanodrop 2000c. The sequenced sample was naive CD4+ T cells sorted from blood. The cell subset or site tag for this specimen amounts to: CD45RA+ positively selected. The TCR sequence derives from a man under 40 in good health.

CDR3 loop: CAWTQGGGHGYTF. The DNA sequence is given as TGTGCCTGGACACAAGGGGGCGGACATGGCTACACCTTC. Recombination linked TRBV30 to TRBJ1-2; the junction holds 7 bases that match TRBD1. According to the germline V gene (reference sequence), CDR1 reads GTSNPN and CDR2 reads SVGIG. Its CDR3 holds 13 amino acids, cysteine through phenylalanine. Kept here is only the CDR3 DNA, which spans 39 bases and is read in frame from base 1. After removal of 4 bases from V and 6 bases from J, the junction retains 8 bases not matched to a gene.